These 26 T cell receptor beta chains share one sample of origin, sequenced in a study of cytomegalovirus exposure and HLA in healthy donors. It was with 60 Vbeta and 13 Jbeta primers that the PCR ran. Sequencing used immunoSEQ multiplex PCR; TCRdb keeps in-frame clones, though not all of them. This table holds approximately 110,000 clones, about 73% found once. Sequenced sample: PBMCs. Receptors originate from a woman aged 45-65 years in good health and CMV-seropositive.

The rearrangement joins TRBV7-2 to TRBJ2-7; 14 bases align to TRBD2. Trimming at V came to 5 bases and at J to 5 bases, leaving 8 bases not matched to a gene. Germline-derived CDR1 and CDR2 are SGHTA and FQGNSA. The CDR3 spans 16 residues. The CDR3 protein is CASSLPPGLAGDEQYF. CDR3 in DNA: TGTGCCAGCAGCCTGCCACCGGGACTAGCGGGGGACGAGCAGTACTTC. The full variable domain, in which reference TRBV7-2 and TRBJ2-7 provide the parts outside the CDR3, is GAGVSQSPSNKVTEKGKDVELRCDPISGHTALYWYRQSLGQGLEFLIYFQGNSAPDKSGLPSDRFSAERTGGSVSTLTIQRTQQEDSAVYLCASSLPPGLAGDEQYFGPGTRLTVT.

V and J are TRBV4-2 and TRBJ2-1, with 9 bases fitting TRBD2. This CDR3 is 14 amino acids long. V was clipped by 1 base and J by 10 bases; unmatched bases: 5. Germline V gene sequence: CDR1 LGHNA, CDR2 YNFKEQ. Written as DNA, the CDR3 is TGTGCCAGCAGCCAAGTGGCGGGGGGGCTGGAGCAGTTCTTC. Translating gives CASSQVAGGLEQFF.

The CDR3 DNA is TGTGCCAGCAGGGCAGTAAGTTCCTACGAGCAGTACTTC. Protein sequence: CASRAVSSYEQYF. The chain is built from TRBV6-5 and TRBJ2-7, with D unclear. This CDR3 region has 13 residues. In germline, CDR1 is MNHEY, CDR2 SVGAGI. Trimming took off 6 bases at V and 1 base at J, with 10 bases between the two ends.

This clone was counted a single time. The CDR3 coding sequence is TGTGCCAGCAGTTTGCCCTTCCCCTCAGGGGCTGGAAACACCATATATTTT. This translates into CASSLPFPSGAGNTIYF. This chain joins TRBV28 and TRBJ1-3; tentatively, D is TRBD1 (6 bases). The V gene lost 3 bases and the J gene lost 2 bases, with 17 bases spanning the gap. Per germline, CDR1 MDHEN and CDR2 SYDVKM. The CDR3 runs to 17 residues. The variable domain in full, completed from reference TRBV28 and TRBJ1-3, reads DVKVTQSSRYLVKRTGEKVFLECVQDMDHENMFWYRQDPGLGLRLIYFSYDVKMKEKGDIPEGYSVSREKKERFSLILESASTNQTSMYLCASSLPFPSGAGNTIYFGEGSWLTVV.

This clone was counted a single time. The rearrangement uses TRBV5-6 and TRBJ1-4; maybe TRBD1 (6 bases). V was pared by 0 bases and J by 5 bases, with 11 bases between. Germline V lookup: CDR1 SGHDT, CDR2 YYEEEE. The length of the CDR3 is 15 residues. This CDR3 is CASSLETGLNEKLFF. CDR3 sequence (DNA): TGTGCCAGCAGCTTGGAAACAGGGCTCAATGAAAAACTGTTTTTT.

This sequence joins TRBV7-6 and TRBJ1-1; perhaps TRBD1 as D (5 bases). Per germline, CDR1 SGHVS and CDR2 FNYEAQ. Trimming stripped 1 base from V and 0 bases from J, with 12 bases between. This CDR3 spans 16 amino acids. The CDR3 coding sequence is TGTGCCAGCAGCTTAGAGCAGGGTGTCATGAACACTGAAGCTTTCTTT. Its protein is CASSLEQGVMNTEAFF.

CDR3 residues: CASSIRDSQNQPQHF. The CDR3 DNA follows: TGTGCCAGTAGTATCAGGGACAGCCAAAATCAGCCCCAGCATTTT. The chain links TRBV19 to TRBJ1-5; 7 nucleotides match TRBD1. V shed 3 bases and J 4 bases; nucleotides not matched to a gene: 6. The CDR3 is made up of 15 amino acids. Germline V CDR1 and CDR2: LNHDA, SQIVND (reference sequence).

This rearrangement joins TRBV27 to TRBJ2-1; no firm D call. V gave up 6 bases and J gave up 3 bases, with 3 bases separating them. Germline CDR1 MNHEY, CDR2 SMNVEV (reference sequence). This CDR3 is 11 amino acids long. The CDR3 DNA reads TGTGCCAGCAGACACTACAATGAGCAGTTCTTC. Translated: CASRHYNEQFF.

In nucleotides, the CDR3 is TGCGCCAGCAGCGTCCCGGGACAGGAGCCCTATGGCTACACCTTC. Protein product: CASSVPGQEPYGYTF. The chain employs TRBV5-1 and TRBJ1-2; 8 bases align to TRBD1. The germline CDR1 and CDR2 sequences are SGHRS and YFSETQ. The V gene end was trimmed by 4 bases and the J gene end by 4 bases; junction bases not matched to a gene: 9. This CDR3 contains 15 residues. Filled out from reference TRBV5-1 and TRBJ1-2, the complete variable domain reads KAGVTQTPRYLIKTRGQQVTLSCSPISGHRSVSWYQQTPGQGLQFLFEYFSETQRNKGNFPGRFSGRQFSNSRSEMNVSTLELGDSALYLCASSVPGQEPYGYTFGSGTRLTVV.

The CDR3 coding sequence is TGTGCCAGCAGCTTAGGGGACAGGGGCTACAATGAGCAGTTCTTC. Encoded protein: CASSLGDRGYNEQFF. The rearrangement joins TRBV7-9 to TRBJ2-1; 10 nucleotides agree with TRBD1. CDR3 length equals 15 residues. The J segment lost 3 bases and the V segment lost 1 base, leaving 0 bases of the junction unmatched. Germline V CDR1 and CDR2: SEHNR, FQNEAQ (reference sequence).

The chain recombines TRBV7-2 with TRBJ1-1; TRBD1 aligns across 7 bases. With V trimmed by 2 bases and J by 5 bases, 8 bases remained unmatched. This CDR3 region has 15 residues. CDR1 and CDR2 (germline): SGHTA, FQGNSA. DNA for the CDR3: TGTGCCAGCAGCTTACAACAGGGGCCGGGAACTGAAGCTTTCTTT. Encoded protein: CASSLQQGPGTEAFF.

The CDR3 nucleotides read TGTGCCACAATAATGAGGGACGGGGGCAAAAACATTCAGTACTTC. This sequence encodes CATIMRDGGKNIQYF. The chain is built from TRBV19 and TRBJ2-4; perhaps TRBD2 as D (6 bases). The CDR3 totals 15 residues. V lost 10 bases and J lost 3, with 19 bases in between. Germline V lookup: CDR1 LNHDA, CDR2 SQIVND (reference sequence).

This sequence joins TRBV19 and TRBJ1-5; D not certain. From germline, CDR1 is LNHDA and CDR2 SQIVND (reference sequence). The V and J ends lost 3 bases and 0 bases respectively, with 9 bases between them. The CDR3 contains 15 residues. CDR3 sequence reads: CASSMGGFSNQPQHF. The CDR3 bases are TGTGCCAGTAGTATGGGAGGGTTTAGCAATCAGCCCCAGCATTTT.

The V gene is TRBV9, the J gene TRBJ2-3, with TRBD2 matching over 7 bases. Germline V gene data show CDR1 as SGDLS and CDR2 as YYNGEE. CDR3 length equals 16 residues. V trimming: 3 bases; J trimming: 2 bases; junction bases outside the gene matches: 9. The CDR3 nucleotides read TGTGCCAGCAGCGCGGGGCGGGGGTGGGACACAGATACGCAGTATTTT. Translating gives CASSAGRGWDTDTQYF.

The chain has TRBV5-4 and TRBJ2-1; tentatively, D is TRBD2 (7 bases). Germline assignment: CDR1 SGHNT and CDR2 YYREEE (reference sequence). V was pared by 1 base and J by 3 bases, with 14 bases between. This CDR3 is 16 amino acids long. This CDR3 is CASSLSAGANYNEQFF. The CDR3 DNA follows: TGTGCCAGCAGCTTGTCGGCGGGGGCGAACTACAATGAGCAGTTCTTC.

The chain carries TRBV2 and TRBJ2-1; 7 bases agree with TRBD2. After removal of 5 bases from V and 4 bases from J, the junction contained 8 bases not matched to a gene. Germline CDR1 reads SNHLY; CDR2 reads FYNNEI. This CDR3 has 15 residues. DNA of the CDR3: TGTGCCAGCAGTCTCGGGGAGCGGGGATACAATGAGCAGTTCTTC. Translated, it gives CASSLGERGYNEQFF.

This clone has just a few counts. The genes are TRBV5-1 and TRBJ1-1; D unresolved. Germline V CDR1 and CDR2: SGHRS, YFSETQ. The CDR3 totals 16 residues. Trimming left V 5 bases short and J 0 bases short, with 17 bases between. The CDR3 reads CASSFSTVGMNTEAFF. CDR3 DNA sequence: TGCGCCAGCAGTTTCAGTACAGTGGGTATGAACACTGAAGCTTTCTTT.

This clone was detected only a few times. The chain combines TRBV5-1 with TRBJ1-6; maybe TRBD1 (6 bases). Trimming cost V 4 bases and J 7 bases, with 12 bases left between them. Germline loops: CDR1 SGHRS, CDR2 YFSETQ. The CDR3 has 14 amino acids. CDR3 loop: CASSPGVLNSPLHF. The CDR3 DNA sequence: TGCGCCAGCAGCCCAGGGGTTTTGAATTCACCCCTCCACTTT. Full variable domain (outside the CDR3, taken from reference TRBV5-1 and TRBJ1-6): KAGVTQTPRYLIKTRGQQVTLSCSPISGHRSVSWYQQTPGQGLQFLFEYFSETQRNKGNFPGRFSGRQFSNSRSEMNVSTLELGDSALYLCASSPGVLNSPLHFGNGTRLTVT.

This chain joins TRBV5-1 and TRBJ2-4; 12 positions match TRBD1. This CDR3 comprises 16 residues. CDR1 SGHRS and CDR2 YFSETQ come from the germline V gene. Trimming took 4 bases from V and 4 from J; bases not matched to a gene: 6. CDR3 DNA sequence: TGCGCCAGCAGCCCTGGGACAGGGGGCGGAAAAAACATTCAGTACTTC. Its translation is CASSPGTGGGKNIQYF.

The gene calls are TRBV13 and TRBJ1-1; no reliable D call. Deletions cut 5 bases from V and 5 bases from J, with 15 bases between. Germline V gene sequence: CDR1 PRHDT, CDR2 FYEKMQ (reference sequence). The CDR3 contains 14 residues. The CDR3 loop reads CASSERLSRTEAFF. DNA for the CDR3: TGTGCCAGCAGCGAAAGACTCTCCCGTACTGAAGCTTTCTTT.

The V gene is TRBV6-6, the J gene TRBJ2-2; the match to TRBD1 covers 7 bases. The V segment lost 5 bases and the J segment 6 bases; nucleotides outside the gene matches: 3. CDR3 length: 13 amino acids. Germline CDR1 is MNHNY and CDR2 is SVGAGI (reference sequence). The CDR3, as DNA: TGTGCCAGCAGTCTTCAGGGGGCCGGGGAGCTGTTTTTT. This sequence encodes CASSLQGAGELFF.

The chain carries TRBV7-8 and TRBJ1-2; 10 bases line up with TRBD1. The germline CDR1 and CDR2 sequences are SGHVS and FQNEAQ. The CDR3 has 14 residues. V was clipped by 5 bases and J by 3 bases; unmatched bases: 3. The CDR3 protein is CASSRDRGDYGYTF. The CDR3 nucleotides read TGTGCCAGCAGCCGGGACAGGGGAGACTATGGCTACACCTTC.

The rearrangement joins TRBV7-2 to TRBJ2-1; 10 bases map to TRBD2. Germline V gene data show CDR1 as SGHTA and CDR2 as FQGNSA. CDR3 length: 15 amino acids. The J segment lost 4 bases and the V segment lost 5 bases, leaving 5 bases of the junction unmatched. Here the CDR3 reads CASSQIAGGYNEQFF. The CDR3 DNA reads as TGTGCCAGCAGCCAGATAGCGGGGGGTTACAATGAGCAGTTCTTC.

V usage is TRBV5-1 and J usage is TRBJ1-4; TRBD1 aligns across 8 bases. The CDR3 is made up of 15 amino acids. The V and J ends lost 4 bases and 0 bases, in that order; junction bases with no gene match: 2. Germline CDR1 is SGHRS and CDR2 is YFSETQ. The CDR3 protein is CASSETGATNEKLFF. As DNA, the CDR3 is TGCGCCAGCAGCGAGACAGGGGCAACTAATGAAAAACTGTTTTTT.

The V and J genes are TRBV19 and TRBJ1-3; possible D gene TRBD1, 5 bases. V was pared by 3 bases and J by 2 bases, with 8 bases between. The CDR3 totals 14 residues. Germline lookup yields CDR1 LNHDA and CDR2 SQIVND (reference sequence). The CDR3 region is CASSMDKPGNTIYF. CDR3 bases: TGTGCCAGTAGTATGGACAAACCTGGAAACACCATATATTTT.

The J gene is TRBJ2-3, the V gene TRBV6-5, with 11 positions matching TRBD2. The CDR3 length is 14 residues. Unmatched junction bases numbered 2, after V lost 5 bases and J lost 4 bases. Germline V lookup: CDR1 MNHEY, CDR2 SVGAGI. The CDR3 sequence: CASSRLAGPDTQYF. The CDR3 nucleotides read TGTGCCAGCAGTCGACTAGCGGGGCCAGATACGCAGTATTTT.